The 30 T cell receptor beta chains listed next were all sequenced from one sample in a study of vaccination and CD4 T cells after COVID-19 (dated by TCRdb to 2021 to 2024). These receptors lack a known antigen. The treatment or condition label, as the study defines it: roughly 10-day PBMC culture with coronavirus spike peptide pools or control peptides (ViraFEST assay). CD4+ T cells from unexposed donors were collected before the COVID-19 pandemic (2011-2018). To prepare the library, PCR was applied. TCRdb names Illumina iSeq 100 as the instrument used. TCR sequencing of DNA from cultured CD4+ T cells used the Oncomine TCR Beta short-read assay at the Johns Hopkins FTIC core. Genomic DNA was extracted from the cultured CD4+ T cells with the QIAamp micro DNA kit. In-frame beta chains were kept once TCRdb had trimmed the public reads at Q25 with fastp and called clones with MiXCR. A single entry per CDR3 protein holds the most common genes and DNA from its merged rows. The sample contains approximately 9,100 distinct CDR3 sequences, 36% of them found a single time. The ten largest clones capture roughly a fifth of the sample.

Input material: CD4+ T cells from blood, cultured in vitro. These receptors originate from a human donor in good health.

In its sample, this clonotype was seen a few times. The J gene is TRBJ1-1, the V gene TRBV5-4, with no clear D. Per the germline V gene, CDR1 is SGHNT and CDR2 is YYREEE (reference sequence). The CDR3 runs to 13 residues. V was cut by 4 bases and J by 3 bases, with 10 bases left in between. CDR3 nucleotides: TGTGCCAGCAGCATGGACTGGGACACTGAAGCTTTCTTT. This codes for CASSMDWDTEAFF.

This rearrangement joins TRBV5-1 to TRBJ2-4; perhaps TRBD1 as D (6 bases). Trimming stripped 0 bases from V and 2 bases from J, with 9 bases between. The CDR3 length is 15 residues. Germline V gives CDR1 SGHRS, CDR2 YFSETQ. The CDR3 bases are TGCGCCAGCAGCTTGGCAGGACAGACCAAAAACATTCAGTACTTC. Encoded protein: CASSLAGQTKNIQYF.

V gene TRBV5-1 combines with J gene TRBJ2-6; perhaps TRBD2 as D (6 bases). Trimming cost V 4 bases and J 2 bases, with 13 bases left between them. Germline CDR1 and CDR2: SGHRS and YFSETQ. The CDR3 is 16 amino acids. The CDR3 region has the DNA TGCGCCAGCAGCCAGGGACTTTCCCCTGGGGCCAACGTCCTGACTTTC. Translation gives CASSQGLSPGANVLTF.

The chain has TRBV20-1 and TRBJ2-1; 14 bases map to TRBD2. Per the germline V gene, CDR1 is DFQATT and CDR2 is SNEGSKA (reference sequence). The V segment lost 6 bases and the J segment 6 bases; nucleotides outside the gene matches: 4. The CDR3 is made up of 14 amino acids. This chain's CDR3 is CSAWTSGRTNEQFF. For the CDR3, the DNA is TGCAGTGCATGGACTAGCGGGAGGACCAATGAGCAGTTCTTC.

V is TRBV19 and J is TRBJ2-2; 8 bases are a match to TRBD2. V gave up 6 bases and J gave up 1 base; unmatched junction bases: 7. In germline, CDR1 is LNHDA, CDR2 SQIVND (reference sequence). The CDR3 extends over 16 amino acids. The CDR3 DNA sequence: TGTGCCAGTAGCTCCCTAGCGGGCCTGAACACCGGGGAGCTGTTTTTT. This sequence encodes CASSSLAGLNTGELFF. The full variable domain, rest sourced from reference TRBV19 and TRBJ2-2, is DGGITQSPKYLFRKEGQNVTLSCEQNLNHDAMYWYRQDPGQGLRLIYYSQIVNDFQKGDIAEGYSVSREKKESFPLTVTSAQKNPTAFYLCASSSLAGLNTGELFFGEGSRLTVL.

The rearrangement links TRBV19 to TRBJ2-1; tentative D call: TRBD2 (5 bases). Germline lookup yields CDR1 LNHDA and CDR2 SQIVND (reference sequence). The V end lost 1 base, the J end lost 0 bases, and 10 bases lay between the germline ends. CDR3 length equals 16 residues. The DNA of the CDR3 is TGTGCCAGTAGTATAGGGGTAGCGAGCTCCTACAATGAGCAGTTCTTC. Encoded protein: CASSIGVASSYNEQFF.

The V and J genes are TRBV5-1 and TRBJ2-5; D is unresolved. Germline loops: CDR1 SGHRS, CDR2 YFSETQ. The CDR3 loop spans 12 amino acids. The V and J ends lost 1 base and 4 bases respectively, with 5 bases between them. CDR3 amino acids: CASSLTAETQYF. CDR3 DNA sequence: TGCGCCAGCAGCTTGACCGCAGAGACCCAGTACTTC. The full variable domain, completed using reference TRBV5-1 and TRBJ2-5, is KAGVTQTPRYLIKTRGQQVTLSCSPISGHRSVSWYQQTPGQGLQFLFEYFSETQRNKGNFPGRFSGRQFSNSRSEMNVSTLELGDSALYLCASSLTAETQYFGPGTRLLVL.

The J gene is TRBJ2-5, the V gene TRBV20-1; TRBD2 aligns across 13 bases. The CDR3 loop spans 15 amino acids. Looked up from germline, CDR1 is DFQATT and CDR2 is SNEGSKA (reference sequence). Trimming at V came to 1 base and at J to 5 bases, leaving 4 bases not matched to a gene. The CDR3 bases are TGCAGTGCTAGAGGGACTAGCGGGAGCAGTGAGACCCAGTACTTC. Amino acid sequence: CSARGTSGSSETQYF.

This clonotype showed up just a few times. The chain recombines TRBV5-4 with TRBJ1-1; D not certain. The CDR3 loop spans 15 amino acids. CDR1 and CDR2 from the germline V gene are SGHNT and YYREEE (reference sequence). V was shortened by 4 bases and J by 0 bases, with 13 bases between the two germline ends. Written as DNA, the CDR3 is TGTGCCAGCAGCCCTTTGCAGGTTATGAACACTGAAGCTTTCTTT. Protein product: CASSPLQVMNTEAFF.

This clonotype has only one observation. CDR3 coding DNA: TGTGCCAGCAGCTTAGCTGATTTGAACACTGAAGCTTTCTTT. It translates to CASSLADLNTEAFF. The chain couples TRBV7-9 to TRBJ1-1; D unresolved. This CDR3 has 14 amino acids. Germline values: CDR1 SEHNR, CDR2 FQNEAQ (reference sequence). V was trimmed by 0 bases and J by 0 bases, leaving 5 bases between them.

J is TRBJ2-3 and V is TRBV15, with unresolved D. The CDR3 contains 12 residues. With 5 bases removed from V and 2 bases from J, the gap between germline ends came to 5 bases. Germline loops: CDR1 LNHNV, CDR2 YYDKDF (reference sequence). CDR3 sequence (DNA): TGTGCCACCAGCTTATACACAGATACGCAGTATTTT. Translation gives CATSLYTDTQYF.

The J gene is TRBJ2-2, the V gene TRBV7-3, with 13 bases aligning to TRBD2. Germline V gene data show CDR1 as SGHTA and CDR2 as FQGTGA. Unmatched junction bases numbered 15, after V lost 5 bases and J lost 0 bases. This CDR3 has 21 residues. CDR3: CASSPFWTSGSLTPNTGELFF. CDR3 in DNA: TGTGCCAGCAGCCCCTTCTGGACTAGCGGGAGCCTCACCCCGAACACCGGGGAGCTGTTTTTT.

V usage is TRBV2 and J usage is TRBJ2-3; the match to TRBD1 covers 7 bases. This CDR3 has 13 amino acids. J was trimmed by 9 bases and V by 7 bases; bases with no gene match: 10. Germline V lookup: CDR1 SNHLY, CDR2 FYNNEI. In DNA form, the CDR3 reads TGTGCCAGCACCCGCCTACAGGGGATAACGCAGTATTTT. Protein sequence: CASTRLQGITQYF.

CDR3 in amino acids: CSVAGQGAEGYTF. CDR3 DNA: TGCAGCGTAGCGGGACAGGGGGCTGAGGGCTACACCTTC. This chain uses TRBV29-1 with TRBJ1-2; 12 bases are a match to TRBD1. V gave up 6 bases and J gave up 8 bases; unmatched junction bases: 7. The CDR3 is made up of 13 amino acids. In germline, CDR1 is SQVTM, CDR2 ANQGSEA.

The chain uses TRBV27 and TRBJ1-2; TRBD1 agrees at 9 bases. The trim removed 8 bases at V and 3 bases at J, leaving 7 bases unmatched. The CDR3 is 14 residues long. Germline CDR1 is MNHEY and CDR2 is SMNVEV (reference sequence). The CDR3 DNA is TGTGCCAGCCGGGACAGGGTCGGCGACTATGGCTACACCTTC. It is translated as CASRDRVGDYGYTF.

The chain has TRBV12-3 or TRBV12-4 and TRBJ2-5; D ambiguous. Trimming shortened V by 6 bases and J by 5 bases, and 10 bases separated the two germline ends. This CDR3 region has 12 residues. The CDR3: CASRLGSETQYF. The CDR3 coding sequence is TGTGCCAGCAGGTTGGGTTCCGAGACCCAGTACTTC.

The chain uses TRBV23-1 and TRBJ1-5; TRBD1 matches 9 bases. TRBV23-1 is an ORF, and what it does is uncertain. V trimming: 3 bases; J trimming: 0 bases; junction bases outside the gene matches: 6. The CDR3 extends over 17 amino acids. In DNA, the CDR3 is TGCGCCAGCAGTCACAATAACAGGGGGCCTAGCAATCAGCCCCAGCATTTT. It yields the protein CASSHNNRGPSNQPQHF.

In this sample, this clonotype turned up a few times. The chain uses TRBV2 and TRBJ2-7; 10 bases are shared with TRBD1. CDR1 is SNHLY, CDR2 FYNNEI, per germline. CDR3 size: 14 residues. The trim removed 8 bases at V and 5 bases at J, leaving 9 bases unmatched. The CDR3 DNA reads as TGTGCCAGCCATCGAGGGGACAGGGGCGACGAGCAGTACTTC. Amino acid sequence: CASHRGDRGDEQYF.

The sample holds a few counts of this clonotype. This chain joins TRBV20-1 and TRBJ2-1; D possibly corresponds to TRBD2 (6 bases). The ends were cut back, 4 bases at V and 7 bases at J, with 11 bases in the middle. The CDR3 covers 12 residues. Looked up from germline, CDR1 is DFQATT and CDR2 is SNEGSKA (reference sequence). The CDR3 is CSAILRGNEQFF. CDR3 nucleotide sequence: TGCAGTGCTATCTTACGGGGGAATGAGCAGTTCTTC.

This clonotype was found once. In DNA, the CDR3 is TGTGCCAGCAGCGGACCGGGACAGGGTGGCGAGCAGTACTTC. This gives the protein CASSGPGQGGEQYF. The genes are TRBV2 and TRBJ2-7; 9 nucleotides match TRBD1. From germline, CDR1 is SNHLY and CDR2 FYNNEI. The V segment lost 6 bases and the J segment 6 bases; nucleotides outside the gene matches: 9. The CDR3 totals 14 residues.

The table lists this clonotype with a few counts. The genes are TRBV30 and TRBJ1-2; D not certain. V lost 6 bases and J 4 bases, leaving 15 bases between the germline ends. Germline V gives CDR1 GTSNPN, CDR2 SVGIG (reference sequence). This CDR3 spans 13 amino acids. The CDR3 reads CACPGRWGYGYTF. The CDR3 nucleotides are TGTGCCTGCCCAGGCAGATGGGGCTATGGCTACACCTTC. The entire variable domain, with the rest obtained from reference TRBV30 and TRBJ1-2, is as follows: SQTIHQWPATLVQPVGSPLSLECTVEGTSNPNLYWYRQAAGRGLQLLFYSVGIGQISSEVPQNLSASRPQDRQFILSSKKLLLSDSGFYLCACPGRWGYGYTFGSGTRLTVV.

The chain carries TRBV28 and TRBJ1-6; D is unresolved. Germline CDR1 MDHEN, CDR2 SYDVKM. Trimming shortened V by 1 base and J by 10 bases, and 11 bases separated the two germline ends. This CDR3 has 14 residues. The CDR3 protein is CASSLLGSNSPLHF. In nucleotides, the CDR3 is TGTGCCAGCAGTTTATTGGGGTCAAACTCACCCCTCCACTTT.

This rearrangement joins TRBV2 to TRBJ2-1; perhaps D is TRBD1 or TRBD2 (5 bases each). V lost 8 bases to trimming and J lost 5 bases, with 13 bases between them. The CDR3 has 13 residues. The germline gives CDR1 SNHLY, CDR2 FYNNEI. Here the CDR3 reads CASPGTPNNEQFF. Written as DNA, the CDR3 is TGTGCCAGCCCCGGGACCCCGAACAATGAGCAGTTCTTC.

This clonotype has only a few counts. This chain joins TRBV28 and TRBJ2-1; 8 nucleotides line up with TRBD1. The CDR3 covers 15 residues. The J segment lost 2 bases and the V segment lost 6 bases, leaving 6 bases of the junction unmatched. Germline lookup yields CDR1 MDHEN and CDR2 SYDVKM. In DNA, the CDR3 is TGTGCCAGCAGCCTCGGGGACAGGCCCTACAATGAGCAGTTCTTC. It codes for CASSLGDRPYNEQFF.

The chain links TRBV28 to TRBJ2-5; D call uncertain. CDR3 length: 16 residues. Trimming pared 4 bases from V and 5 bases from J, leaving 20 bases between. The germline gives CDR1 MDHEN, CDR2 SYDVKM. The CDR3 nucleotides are TGTGCCAGCAGTTCTGAACTCGGCGGAAATGGGGAGACCCAGTACTTC. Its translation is CASSSELGGNGETQYF.

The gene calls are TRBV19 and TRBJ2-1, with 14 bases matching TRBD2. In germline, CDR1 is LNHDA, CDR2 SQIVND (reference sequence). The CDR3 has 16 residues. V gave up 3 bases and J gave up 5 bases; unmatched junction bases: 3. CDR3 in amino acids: CASSIRTSGRNNEQFF. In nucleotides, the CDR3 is TGTGCCAGTAGTATTAGGACTAGCGGGAGGAACAATGAGCAGTTCTTC.

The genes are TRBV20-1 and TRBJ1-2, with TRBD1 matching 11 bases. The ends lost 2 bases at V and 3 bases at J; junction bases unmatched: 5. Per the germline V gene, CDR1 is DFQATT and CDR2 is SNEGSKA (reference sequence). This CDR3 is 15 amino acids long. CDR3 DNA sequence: TGCAGTGCTAGAATCCGGACAGGGGGCGACTATGGCTACACCTTC. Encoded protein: CSARIRTGGDYGYTF.

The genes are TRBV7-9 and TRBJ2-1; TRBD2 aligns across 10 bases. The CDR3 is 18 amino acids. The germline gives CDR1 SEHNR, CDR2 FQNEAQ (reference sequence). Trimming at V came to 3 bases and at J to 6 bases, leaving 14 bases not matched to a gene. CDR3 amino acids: CASSFPHRLAGVRNEQFF. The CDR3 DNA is TGTGCCAGCAGCTTTCCCCATAGGCTAGCGGGAGTCCGCAATGAGCAGTTCTTC.

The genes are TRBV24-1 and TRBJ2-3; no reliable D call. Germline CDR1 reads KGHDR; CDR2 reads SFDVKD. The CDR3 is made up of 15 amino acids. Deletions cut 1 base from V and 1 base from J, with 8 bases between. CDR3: CATSDLYRGTDTQYF. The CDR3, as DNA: TGTGCCACCAGTGATTTATACAGAGGCACAGATACGCAGTATTTT.

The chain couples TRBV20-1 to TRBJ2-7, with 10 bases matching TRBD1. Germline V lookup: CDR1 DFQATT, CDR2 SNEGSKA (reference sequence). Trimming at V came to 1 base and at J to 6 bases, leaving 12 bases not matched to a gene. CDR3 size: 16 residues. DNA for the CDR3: TGCAGTGCTAGAGGCCCGGGCTCCGGACAGGGGGTCGAGCAGTACTTC. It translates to CSARGPGSGQGVEQYF.